A single T cell receptor beta chain is shown here with its context. Antigen: not known. CDR1 and CDR2 from the germline V gene are SGHRS and YFSETQ. The CDR3 length is 15 residues. With 0 bases clipped from V and 4 bases from J, the junction kept 4 bases outside the gene matches. TCRdb reprocessed the 5' RACE reads via MiXCR and lists one record per CDR3 protein. The sample holds about 210,000 distinct CDR3 sequences, about 10% seen once. This sample is drawn from a study of T-cell memory formation after mild COVID-19. Study-level findings and limits: While clones contracting from day 15 to 85 were balanced between CD4 and CD8, later expanders leaned CD4+.

The sample consisted of PBMCs or a T cell subset sorted from them (not recorded which). This chain uses TRBV5-1 with TRBJ1-2; 9 bases are shared with TRBD1. The source of this sequence is a man younger than 30 who had mild COVID-19 (a few samples of this study predate the infection). Cell type and time point are not known. The CDR3: CASSLGTGATYGYTF. The CDR3 DNA sequence: TGCGCCAGCAGCTTGGGGACAGGGGCGACCTATGGCTACACCTTC.